The clone carrying this TCR beta chain has just a few counts. Germline assignment: CDR1 LGHNT and CDR2 FRNRAP. The CDR3 has 17 amino acids. V was shortened by 2 bases and J by 7 bases, with 22 bases between the two germline ends. The sample comes from a study of blood T cell repertoires in COVID-19. Background on the study: Samples of COVID-19 (acute and convalescent) were obtained from the United States, Italy and Spain.

Authors' processing steps: Reference gene primers were amplified, and this amplification served to estimate nucleated cell counts. Sequencing was performed with immunoSEQ multiplex PCR; in TCRdb, only in-frame clones are kept and a portion is missing. Clonal size and the V and J genes are those of that table, whereas D and trimming came from the DNA. The sample carries some 170,000 clones, 70% to 85% recorded once. Researchers sorted participants into cohorts using their self-reported clinical history. The clonotype comes from a man in his forties or fifties who had recovered from COVID-19. The specimen sequenced was PBMCs or T cells enriched from blood (not recorded which). The chain couples TRBV12-5 to TRBJ2-3, with a possible D match to TRBD1 (6 bases). CDR3 in DNA: TGTGCTAGTGGTTTGAGGGCAGGGGATGACGCCCTCCATACGCAGTATTTT. Its protein product is CASGLRAGDDALHTQYF.